This is a list of T cell receptor beta chains from one sample in a study of blood T cell repertoires in COVID-19. The assay was immunoSEQ multiplex PCR, and TCRdb's table has in-frame clones only and misses some. This table has approximately 290,000 clones, roughly 92% appearing once. Material for sequencing was peripheral blood. The source of these receptors is a woman in her twenties or thirties with COVID-19, enrolled during active disease. Both conserved end residues are part of each CDR3. The order of the fields is CDR3 length, clone size, J gene, V gene, D gene, CDR3 protein, CDR3 DNA. The D gene is left open where the match is weak. Expanded clones are given a class, and other clones once, few, many or no size at all.

cdr3_length: 15
clone_size: .
j_call: TRBJ1-1
v_call: TRBV5-1
d_call: .
cdr3_aa: CASSLAGTPDTEAFF
cdr3_nt: TGCGCCAGCAGCTTGGCCGGGACACCAGACACTGAAGCTTTCTTT

cdr3_length: 15
clone_size: .
j_call: TRBJ1-2
v_call: TRBV5-4
d_call: TRBD1
cdr3_aa: CASSLGRGQQYGYTF
cdr3_nt: TGTGCCAGCAGCCTGGGCCGGGGACAGCAATATGGCTACACCTTC

cdr3_length: 15
clone_size: .
j_call: TRBJ1-3
v_call: TRBV19
d_call: TRBD1
cdr3_aa: CASTDRAESGNTIYF
cdr3_nt: TGTGCCAGTACCGACAGGGCGGAATCTGGAAACACCATATATTTT

cdr3_length: 15
clone_size: .
j_call: TRBJ2-1
v_call: TRBV2
d_call: TRBD1
cdr3_aa: CASSERDRGYNEQFF
cdr3_nt: TGTGCCAGCAGTGAAAGGGACAGGGGCTACAATGAGCAGTTCTTC

cdr3_length: 14
clone_size: .
j_call: TRBJ1-5
v_call: TRBV19
d_call: TRBD1
cdr3_aa: CASSQTGTNQPQHF
cdr3_nt: TGTGCCAGCAGCCAGACAGGGACAAATCAGCCCCAGCATTTT

cdr3_length: 14
clone_size: .
j_call: TRBJ1-3
v_call: TRBV28
d_call: .
cdr3_aa: CASSLSGSGNTIYF
cdr3_nt: TGTGCCAGCAGTTTATCGGGCTCTGGAAACACCATATATTTT

cdr3_length: 14
clone_size: .
j_call: TRBJ1-2
v_call: TRBV14
d_call: TRBD1
cdr3_aa: CASSHRDRAYGYTF
cdr3_nt: TGTGCCAGCAGCCACCGGGACAGGGCCTATGGCTACACCTTC

cdr3_length: 15
clone_size: .
j_call: TRBJ1-2
v_call: TRBV7-2
d_call: .
cdr3_aa: CASSLAFGTGSINTF
cdr3_nt: .

cdr3_length: 16
clone_size: .
j_call: TRBJ2-7
v_call: TRBV7-2
d_call: TRBD2
cdr3_aa: CASSLGPSGAMYEQYF
cdr3_nt: TGTGCCAGCAGCTTGGGGCCTAGCGGGGCTATGTACGAGCAGTACTTC

cdr3_length: 17
clone_size: .
j_call: TRBJ2-7
v_call: TRBV25-1
d_call: TRBD1
cdr3_aa: CASSEARPGQGSYEQYF
cdr3_nt: TGTGCCAGCAGTGAGGCAAGACCGGGACAGGGCTCCTACGAGCAGTACTTC

cdr3_length: 14
clone_size: .
j_call: TRBJ2-5
v_call: TRBV2
d_call: TRBD1
cdr3_aa: CASIIWTGGETQYF
cdr3_nt: TGTGCCAGCATTATTTGGACAGGGGGAGAGACCCAGTACTTC

cdr3_length: 16
clone_size: .
j_call: TRBJ2-5
v_call: TRBV5-6
d_call: TRBD1
cdr3_aa: CASSLAGTGGKETQYF
cdr3_nt: TGTGCCAGCAGCTTGGCCGGGACAGGGGGGAAAGAGACCCAGTACTTC

cdr3_length: 14
clone_size: .
j_call: TRBJ1-4
v_call: TRBV30
d_call: .
cdr3_aa: CAWSEGYTNEKLFF
cdr3_nt: TGTGCCTGGAGTGAGGGGTATACTAATGAAAAACTGTTTTTT

cdr3_length: 14
clone_size: .
j_call: TRBJ2-2
v_call: TRBV29-1
d_call: .
cdr3_aa: CSAAGGPNTGELFF
cdr3_nt: TGCAGCGCTGCCGGGGGGCCCAACACCGGGGAGCTGTTTTTT

cdr3_length: 13
clone_size: .
j_call: TRBJ1-2
v_call: TRBV27
d_call: TRBD1
cdr3_aa: CASSLRDRKGYTF
cdr3_nt: TGTGCCAGCAGTTTGCGGGACAGGAAAGGCTACACCTTC

cdr3_length: 14
clone_size: .
j_call: TRBJ1-2
v_call: TRBV28
d_call: .
cdr3_aa: CASSSEPRVRGYTF
cdr3_nt: TGTGCCAGCAGCTCCGAACCCAGGGTTAGAGGCTACACCTTC

cdr3_length: 13
clone_size: once
j_call: TRBJ1-1
v_call: TRBV12-3/TRBV12-4
d_call: .
cdr3_aa: CASSFAVNTEAFF
cdr3_nt: TGTGCCAGCAGTTTTGCAGTGAACACTGAAGCTTTCTTT

cdr3_length: 15
clone_size: .
j_call: TRBJ2-7
v_call: TRBV27
d_call: TRBD1
cdr3_aa: CASSPRTGNSYEQYF
cdr3_nt: TGTGCCAGCAGTCCACGGACAGGGAACTCCTACGAGCAGTACTTC

cdr3_length: 13
clone_size: .
j_call: TRBJ1-2
v_call: TRBV12-3/TRBV12-4
d_call: .
cdr3_aa: CASSLARTAGYTF
cdr3_nt: TGTGCCAGCAGTTTAGCCCGGACGGCGGGTTACACCTTC

cdr3_length: 15
clone_size: .
j_call: TRBJ1-2
v_call: TRBV28
d_call: TRBD1
cdr3_aa: CASRLGGQGNYGYTF
cdr3_nt: TGTGCCAGCAGGCTAGGGGGACAGGGTAACTATGGCTACACCTTC

cdr3_length: 15
clone_size: .
j_call: TRBJ2-7
v_call: TRBV9
d_call: TRBD2
cdr3_aa: CASSAGTSGSYEQYF
cdr3_nt: TGTGCCAGCAGCGCCGGGACTAGCGGCTCCTACGAGCAGTACTTC

cdr3_length: 16
clone_size: .
j_call: TRBJ2-1
v_call: TRBV5-1
d_call: TRBD2
cdr3_aa: CASSPPGLVSLDEQFF
cdr3_nt: TGCGCCAGCAGCCCGCCGGGACTAGTTTCGTTGGATGAGCAGTTCTTC

cdr3_length: 14
clone_size: .
j_call: TRBJ1-2
v_call: TRBV6-5
d_call: TRBD1
cdr3_aa: CASRTGVPYDGYTF
cdr3_nt: TGTGCCAGCAGAACAGGGGTTCCTTATGATGGCTACACCTTC

cdr3_length: 14
clone_size: few
j_call: TRBJ2-3
v_call: TRBV4-1
d_call: .
cdr3_aa: CASSQARGIDTQYF
cdr3_nt: TGCGCCAGCAGCCAAGCCCGGGGTATAGATACGCAGTATTTT

cdr3_length: 14
clone_size: .
j_call: TRBJ1-2
v_call: TRBV6-2/TRBV6-3
d_call: .
cdr3_aa: CASSLDGGNYGYTF
cdr3_nt: TGTGCCAGCAGCCTGGACGGAGGCAATTATGGCTACACCTTC

cdr3_length: 16
clone_size: .
j_call: TRBJ1-3
v_call: TRBV19
d_call: .
cdr3_aa: CASSIGPMSSGNTIYF
cdr3_nt: TGTGCCAGTAGTATAGGTCCGATGAGCTCTGGAAACACCATATATTTT

cdr3_length: 14
clone_size: .
j_call: TRBJ2-2
v_call: TRBV6-4
d_call: .
cdr3_aa: CASSDSPETGELFF
cdr3_nt: TGTGCCAGCAGTGACTCCCCGGAGACCGGGGAGCTGTTTTTT

cdr3_length: 16
clone_size: .
j_call: TRBJ1-2
v_call: TRBV11-2
d_call: .
cdr3_aa: CASSLYQGGDNYGYTF
cdr3_nt: TGTGCCAGCAGCTTATATCAGGGAGGGGACAACTATGGCTACACCTTC

cdr3_length: 15
clone_size: once
j_call: TRBJ1-5
v_call: TRBV27
d_call: .
cdr3_aa: CASSPSPGFGQPQHF
cdr3_nt: TGTGCCAGCAGTCCAAGTCCGGGGTTCGGTCAGCCCCAGCATTTT

cdr3_length: 13
clone_size: .
j_call: TRBJ1-1
v_call: TRBV6-1
d_call: TRBD1
cdr3_aa: CASSDGQYRGAFF
cdr3_nt: TGTGCCAGCAGTGATGGACAATACAGGGGGGCTTTCTTT

cdr3_length: 16
clone_size: .
j_call: TRBJ1-2
v_call: TRBV15
d_call: .
cdr3_aa: CATSRPSAGSLYGYTF
cdr3_nt: TGTGCCACCAGCAGACCATCCGCGGGTTCTCTCTATGGCTACACCTTC

cdr3_length: 13
clone_size: .
j_call: TRBJ1-4
v_call: TRBV5-4
d_call: .
cdr3_aa: CASKQGGNEKLFF
cdr3_nt: TGTGCCAGCAAGCAGGGAGGTAATGAAAAACTGTTTTTT

cdr3_length: 18
clone_size: .
j_call: TRBJ2-3
v_call: TRBV19
d_call: .
cdr3_aa: CASSIDLSGEGGTDTQYF
cdr3_nt: TGTGCCAGTAGTATAGATCTATCGGGAGAGGGTGGCACAGATACGCAGTATTTT

cdr3_length: 15
clone_size: .
j_call: TRBJ1-2
v_call: TRBV6-5
d_call: TRBD1
cdr3_aa: CASSRTGGDTYGYTF
cdr3_nt: TGTGCCAGCAGCCGGACAGGGGGCGATACTTATGGCTACACCTTC

cdr3_length: 13
clone_size: .
j_call: TRBJ1-2
v_call: TRBV11-2
d_call: .
cdr3_aa: CASSPTGGGGYTF
cdr3_nt: TGTGCCAGCAGCCCAACCGGGGGGGGTGGCTACACCTTC

cdr3_length: 16
clone_size: .
j_call: TRBJ2-1
v_call: TRBV6-1
d_call: .
cdr3_aa: CASSEVSSFSYNEQFF
cdr3_nt: TGTGCCAGCAGTGAAGTGAGTTCGTTCTCCTACAATGAGCAGTTCTTC

cdr3_length: 16
clone_size: .
j_call: TRBJ2-3
v_call: TRBV4-1
d_call: TRBD2
cdr3_aa: CASSQDRAGGVYTQYF
cdr3_nt: TGCGCCAGCAGCCAAGATCGGGCGGGAGGGGTTTATACGCAGTATTTT

cdr3_length: 14
clone_size: once
j_call: TRBJ2-7
v_call: TRBV5-6
d_call: .
cdr3_aa: CASSLLTFPYEQYF
cdr3_nt: TGTGCCAGCAGCTTGCTAACTTTCCCCTACGAGCAGTACTTC

cdr3_length: 15
clone_size: once
j_call: TRBJ1-3
v_call: TRBV9
d_call: TRBD1
cdr3_aa: CATSGTGDSGNTIYF
cdr3_nt: TGTGCCACCTCGGGGACAGGCGATTCTGGAAACACCATATATTTT

cdr3_length: 17
clone_size: .
j_call: TRBJ2-5
v_call: TRBV11-2
d_call: TRBD1
cdr3_aa: CASTPPWDRGSQETQYF
cdr3_nt: TGTGCCAGCACCCCTCCATGGGACAGGGGATCCCAAGAGACCCAGTACTTC

cdr3_length: 15
clone_size: .
j_call: TRBJ1-6
v_call: TRBV7-9
d_call: TRBD1
cdr3_aa: CASSLLGQGASPLHF
cdr3_nt: TGTGCCAGCAGCTTATTAGGACAGGGGGCTTCACCCCTCCACTTT

cdr3_length: 14
clone_size: .
j_call: TRBJ2-1
v_call: TRBV10-3
d_call: TRBD1
cdr3_aa: CAISADRGGNEQFF
cdr3_nt: TGTGCCATCAGTGCGGACAGGGGGGGCAATGAGCAGTTCTTC

cdr3_length: 14
clone_size: .
j_call: TRBJ1-5
v_call: TRBV28
d_call: .
cdr3_aa: CASSLITGNQPQHF
cdr3_nt: TGTGCCAGCAGTTTAATTACGGGAAATCAGCCCCAGCATTTT

cdr3_length: 13
clone_size: .
j_call: TRBJ2-4
v_call: TRBV6-5
d_call: .
cdr3_aa: CASSYSARNIQYF
cdr3_nt: TGTGCCAGCAGTTACTCAGCAAGAAACATTCAGTACTTC

cdr3_length: 15
clone_size: .
j_call: TRBJ2-7
v_call: TRBV19
d_call: TRBD2
cdr3_aa: CASSRGGLAGDEQYF
cdr3_nt: TGTGCCAGTAGTAGGGGGGGACTAGCGGGAGACGAGCAGTACTTC

cdr3_length: 13
clone_size: .
j_call: TRBJ2-7
v_call: TRBV28
d_call: .
cdr3_aa: CASNIRGVYEQYF
cdr3_nt: TGTGCCAGCAATATACGGGGAGTCTACGAGCAGTACTTC

cdr3_length: 15
clone_size: .
j_call: TRBJ2-1
v_call: TRBV7-2
d_call: TRBD2
cdr3_aa: CASSLAAGGFNEQFF
cdr3_nt: TGTGCCAGCAGCTTAGCCGCGGGGGGGTTTAATGAGCAGTTCTTC

cdr3_length: 14
clone_size: .
j_call: TRBJ1-5
v_call: TRBV7-2
d_call: .
cdr3_aa: CASSYRTSNQPQHF
cdr3_nt: TGTGCCAGCAGCTATCGGACAAGCAATCAGCCCCAGCATTTT

cdr3_length: 15
clone_size: .
j_call: TRBJ1-5
v_call: TRBV19
d_call: .
cdr3_aa: CASTLDGDSNQPQHF
cdr3_nt: TGTGCCAGTACCTTAGACGGGGATAGCAATCAGCCCCAGCATTTT

cdr3_length: 16
clone_size: .
j_call: TRBJ1-3
v_call: TRBV5-1
d_call: .
cdr3_aa: CASSLERQGSGNTIYF
cdr3_nt: TGCGCCAGCAGCTTGGAGCGGCAGGGGTCTGGAAACACCATATATTTT

cdr3_length: 14
clone_size: .
j_call: TRBJ2-2
v_call: TRBV10-3
d_call: .
cdr3_aa: CAISEGVNTGELFF
cdr3_nt: TGTGCCATCAGTGAAGGGGTGAACACCGGGGAGCTGTTTTTT

cdr3_length: 13
clone_size: .
j_call: TRBJ1-3
v_call: TRBV3-1/TRBV3-2
d_call: .
cdr3_aa: CASSQGGGNTIYF
cdr3_nt: TGTGCCAGCAGCCAAGGGGGCGGAAACACCATATATTTT

cdr3_length: 16
clone_size: .
j_call: TRBJ2-5
v_call: TRBV15
d_call: TRBD2
cdr3_aa: CATSRDLAGDAETQYF
cdr3_nt: TGTGCCACCAGCAGAGATTTAGCGGGAGATGCGGAGACCCAGTACTTC

cdr3_length: 16
clone_size: .
j_call: TRBJ2-2
v_call: TRBV7-9
d_call: TRBD1
cdr3_aa: CASTPTGATNTGELFF
cdr3_nt: TGTGCCAGCACCCCCACAGGGGCGACGAACACCGGGGAGCTGTTTTTT

cdr3_length: 14
clone_size: .
j_call: TRBJ2-7
v_call: TRBV19
d_call: TRBD2
cdr3_aa: CASSSREGTYEQYF
cdr3_nt: TGTGCCAGTAGTTCTAGGGAGGGGACCTACGAGCAGTACTTC

cdr3_length: 15
clone_size: .
j_call: TRBJ2-1
v_call: TRBV5-4
d_call: .
cdr3_aa: CASSHQKSSYNEQFF
cdr3_nt: TGTGCCAGCAGCCATCAGAAAAGCTCCTACAATGAGCAGTTCTTC

cdr3_length: 13
clone_size: .
j_call: TRBJ1-1
v_call: TRBV30
d_call: .
cdr3_aa: CAWSLNLNTEAFF
cdr3_nt: TGTGCCTGGAGTTTAAACTTGAACACTGAAGCTTTCTTT

cdr3_length: 16
clone_size: few
j_call: TRBJ1-1
v_call: TRBV5-4
d_call: .
cdr3_aa: CASSLDGWLYSTEAFF
cdr3_nt: TGTGCCAGCAGCTTGGACGGGTGGTTGTATAGCACTGAAGCTTTCTTT